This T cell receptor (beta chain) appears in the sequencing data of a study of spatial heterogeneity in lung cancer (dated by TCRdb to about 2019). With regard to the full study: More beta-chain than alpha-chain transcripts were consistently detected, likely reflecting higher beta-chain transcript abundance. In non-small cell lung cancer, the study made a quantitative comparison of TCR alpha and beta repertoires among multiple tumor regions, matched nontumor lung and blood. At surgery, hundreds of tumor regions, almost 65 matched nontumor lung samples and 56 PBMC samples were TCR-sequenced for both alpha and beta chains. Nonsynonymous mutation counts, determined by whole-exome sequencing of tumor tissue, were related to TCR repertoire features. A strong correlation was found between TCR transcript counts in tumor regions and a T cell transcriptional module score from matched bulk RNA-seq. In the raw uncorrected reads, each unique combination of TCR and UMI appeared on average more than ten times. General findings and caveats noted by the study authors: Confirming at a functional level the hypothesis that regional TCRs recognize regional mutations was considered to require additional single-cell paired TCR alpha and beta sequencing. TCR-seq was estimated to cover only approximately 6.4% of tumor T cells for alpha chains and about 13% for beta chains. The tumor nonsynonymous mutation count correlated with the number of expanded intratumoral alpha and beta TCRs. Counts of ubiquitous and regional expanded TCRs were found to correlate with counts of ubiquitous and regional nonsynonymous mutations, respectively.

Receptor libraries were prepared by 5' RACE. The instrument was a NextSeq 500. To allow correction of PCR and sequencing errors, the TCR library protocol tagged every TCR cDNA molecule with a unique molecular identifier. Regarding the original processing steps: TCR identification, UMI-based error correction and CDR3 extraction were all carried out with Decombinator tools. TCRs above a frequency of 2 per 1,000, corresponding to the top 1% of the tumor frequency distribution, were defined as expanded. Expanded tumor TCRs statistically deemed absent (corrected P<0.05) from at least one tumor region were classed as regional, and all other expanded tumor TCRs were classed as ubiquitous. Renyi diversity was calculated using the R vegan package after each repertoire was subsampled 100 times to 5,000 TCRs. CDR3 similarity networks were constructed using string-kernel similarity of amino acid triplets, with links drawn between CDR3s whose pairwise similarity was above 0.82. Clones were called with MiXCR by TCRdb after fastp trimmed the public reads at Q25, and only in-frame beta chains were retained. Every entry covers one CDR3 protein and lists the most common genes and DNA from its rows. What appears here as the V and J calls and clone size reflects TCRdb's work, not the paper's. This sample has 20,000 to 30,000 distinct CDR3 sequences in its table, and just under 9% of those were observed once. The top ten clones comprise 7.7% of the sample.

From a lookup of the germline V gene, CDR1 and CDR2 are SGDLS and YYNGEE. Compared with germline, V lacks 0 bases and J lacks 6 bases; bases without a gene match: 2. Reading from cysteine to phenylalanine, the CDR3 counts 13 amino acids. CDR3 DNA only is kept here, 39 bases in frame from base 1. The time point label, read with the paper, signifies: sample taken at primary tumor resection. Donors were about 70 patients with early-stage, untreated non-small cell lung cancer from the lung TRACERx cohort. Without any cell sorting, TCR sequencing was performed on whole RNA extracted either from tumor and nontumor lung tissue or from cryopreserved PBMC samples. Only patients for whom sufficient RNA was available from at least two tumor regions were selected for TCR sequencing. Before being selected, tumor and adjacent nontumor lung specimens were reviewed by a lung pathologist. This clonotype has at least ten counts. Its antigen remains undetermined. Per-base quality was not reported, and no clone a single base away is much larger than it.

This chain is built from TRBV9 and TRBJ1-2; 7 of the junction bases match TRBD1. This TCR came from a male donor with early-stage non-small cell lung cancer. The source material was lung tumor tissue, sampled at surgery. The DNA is TGTGCCAGCAGCGTAGCTACAGGGGATGGCTACACCTTC. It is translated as CASSVATGDGYTF. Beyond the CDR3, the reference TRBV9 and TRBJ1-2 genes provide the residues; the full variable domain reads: DSGVTQTPKHLITATGQRVTLRCSPRSGDLSVYWYQQSLDQGLQFLIQYYNGEERAKGNILERFSAQQFPDLHSELNLSSLELGDSALYFCASSVATGDGYTFGSGTRLTVV.